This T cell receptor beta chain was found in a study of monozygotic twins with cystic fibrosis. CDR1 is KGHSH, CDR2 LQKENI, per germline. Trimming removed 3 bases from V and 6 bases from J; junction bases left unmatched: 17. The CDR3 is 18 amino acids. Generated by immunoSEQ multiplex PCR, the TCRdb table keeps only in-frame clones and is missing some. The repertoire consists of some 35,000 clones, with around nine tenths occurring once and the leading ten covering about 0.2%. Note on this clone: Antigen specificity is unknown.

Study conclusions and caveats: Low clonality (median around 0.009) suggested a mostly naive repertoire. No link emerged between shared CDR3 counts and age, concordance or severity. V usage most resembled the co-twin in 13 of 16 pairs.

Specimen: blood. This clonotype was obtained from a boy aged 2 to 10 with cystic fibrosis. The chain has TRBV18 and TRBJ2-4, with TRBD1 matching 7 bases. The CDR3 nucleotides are TGTGCCAGCTCACCCGTCCCGGGACAGAGTCTTAGGGTAAACATTCAGTACTTC. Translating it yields CASSPVPGQSLRVNIQYF.